This T cell receptor (beta chain) was sequenced during a study of OX40 agonist ivuxolimab in advanced cancers. Across the whole study: Partial responses occurred in Three dose-escalation patients, one with hepatocellular carcinoma and two with cutaneous melanoma.

Germline assignment: CDR1 SNHLY and CDR2 FYNNEI. V shed 6 bases and J shed 6 bases, with 12 bases lying between them. The CDR3 is 14 residues long. Only in-frame clones appear in the TCRdb table, and some are missing; sequencing was by immunoSEQ multiplex PCR. The sample records about 69,000 clones, around 90% being singletons. The receptor was derived from an adult with an advanced solid tumor such as melanoma, head and neck, liver or kidney cancer. The sample was CD4+ or CD8+ T cells sorted from blood, taken in a trial of the OX40 agonist ivuxolimab. The V call is TRBV2, the J call TRBJ1-6; D remains ambiguous. This CDR3 is CASRTGLPNSPLHF. For the CDR3, the DNA is TGTGCCAGCAGGACCGGGCTCCCTAATTCACCCCTCCACTTT.